This T cell receptor beta chain was identified in a study of beta chain features in type 1 diabetes. Study results and caveats: Relative to healthy donors, patients appeared to have naive, central memory and Treg TCRB repertoires that were more similar. High-TCR-expressing cells could be over-represented by cDNA sequencing. In all four CD4+ subsets, TCRB CDR3 length was significantly, moderately reduced in type 1 diabetes.

For this clone: Its antigen is unknown.

Expressed TCRB transcripts got sequenced, as all isolated RNA was reverse transcribed. The assay was immunoSEQ multiplex PCR, and TCRdb's table has in-frame clones only and misses some. The data contain around 500,000 clones, 30% of them singletons. The length of the CDR3 is 13 residues. Trimming pared 0 bases from V and 12 bases from J, leaving 15 bases between. The V gene's germline CDR1 is GTSNPN and CDR2 SVGIG (reference sequence). The chain combines TRBV30 with TRBJ2-1; TRBD1 is a possible D gene (5 bases). Sequences were obtained from naive CD4+ T cells from blood. The source of this sequence is a man between 18 and 29 years old in good health. For the CDR3, the DNA is TGTGCCTGGAGTGTAGGTGGGGCAAGTGGGCAGTTCTTC. It codes for CAWSVGGASGQFF.